This is a list of T cell receptor beta chains from one sample in a study of blood T cell repertoires in COVID-19. Sequencing used immunoSEQ multiplex PCR; TCRdb keeps in-frame clones, though not all of them. This sample has 250,000 to 300,000 clones, with approximately 89% found just once. Input material: peripheral blood. The receptors shown here come from a woman younger than 45 with COVID-19, enrolled during active disease. Each CDR3 is given with its conserved first and last residue. D genes are given only for firm matches. Rows give clone size only sometimes, using once, few, many, or a class for an expanded clone.

D gene: -
V gene: TRBV28
J gene: TRBJ1-2
clone size: -
CDR3 protein: CASSLGRYYGYTF
CDR3 DNA: TGTGCCAGCAGTTTGGGCAGGTACTATGGCTACACCTTC

D gene: -
V gene: TRBV7-8
J gene: TRBJ2-3
clone size: -
CDR3 protein: CASSLAYGRGDTDTQYF
CDR3 DNA: TGTGCCAGCAGCTTAGCGTACGGCAGGGGGGACACAGATACGCAGTATTTT

D gene: -
V gene: TRBV19
J gene: TRBJ1-1
clone size: -
CDR3 protein: CASSTWGRMNTEAFF
CDR3 DNA: TGTGCCAGTAGTACCTGGGGCAGGATGAACACTGAAGCTTTCTTT

D gene: TRBD1
V gene: TRBV5-5
J gene: TRBJ1-1
clone size: -
CDR3 protein: CASSGGGQLNTEAFF
CDR3 DNA: TGTGCCAGCAGCGGTGGGGGACAGCTGAACACTGAAGCTTTCTTT

D gene: -
V gene: TRBV4-2
J gene: TRBJ1-4
clone size: -
CDR3 protein: CASSQLFGQGYEKLFF
CDR3 DNA: TGTGCCAGCAGCCAACTCTTTGGGCAGGGATATGAAAAACTGTTTTTT

D gene: -
V gene: TRBV4-1
J gene: TRBJ1-2
clone size: -
CDR3 protein: CASSGPTYGYTF
CDR3 DNA: TGCGCCAGCAGCGGGCCCACCTATGGCTACACCTTC

D gene: -
V gene: TRBV27
J gene: TRBJ1-3
clone size: -
CDR3 protein: CASSSTGTSGNTIYF
CDR3 DNA: TGTGCCAGCTCCTCGACGGGAACCTCTGGAAACACCATATATTTT

D gene: TRBD1
V gene: TRBV18
J gene: TRBJ1-6
clone size: -
CDR3 protein: CASSPTKGARSPYNSPLHF
CDR3 DNA: TGTGCCAGCTCACCAACGAAGGGGGCGCGGAGCCCCTATAATTCACCCCTCCACTTT

D gene: -
V gene: TRBV4-1
J gene: TRBJ1-6
clone size: -
CDR3 protein: CASSLRGAASLHF
CDR3 DNA: TGCGCCAGCAGCCTCCGGGGGGCGGCGTCCCTCCACTTT

D gene: -
V gene: TRBV5-1
J gene: TRBJ2-1
clone size: -
CDR3 protein: CASSLDFGGWNEQFF
CDR3 DNA: TGCGCCAGCAGCTTGGACTTCGGGGGTTGGAATGAGCAGTTCTTC

D gene: TRBD1
V gene: TRBV30
J gene: TRBJ2-7
clone size: -
CDR3 protein: CAWGFIRTGSRHEQYF
CDR3 DNA: TGTGCCTGGGGGTTCATAAGGACAGGGAGCCGTCACGAGCAGTACTTC

D gene: -
V gene: TRBV9
J gene: TRBJ1-2
clone size: -
CDR3 protein: CASSLYDESGPYGYTF
CDR3 DNA: TGTGCCAGCAGCCTCTACGACGAAAGCGGACCCTATGGCTACACCTTC

D gene: -
V gene: TRBV6-2/TRBV6-3
J gene: TRBJ1-5
clone size: -
CDR3 protein: CASSYLDRNQPQHF
CDR3 DNA: TGTGCCAGCAGTTACCTGGACAGAAATCAGCCCCAGCATTTT

D gene: -
V gene: TRBV7-9
J gene: TRBJ2-3
clone size: -
CDR3 protein: CASSQASGDTQYF
CDR3 DNA: TGTGCCAGCAGCCAAGCGAGCGGAGATACGCAGTATTTT

D gene: TRBD1
V gene: TRBV6-5
J gene: TRBJ1-5
clone size: -
CDR3 protein: CASNPGTGRNQPQHF
CDR3 DNA: TGTGCCAGCAATCCCGGGACAGGGAGGAATCAGCCCCAGCATTTT

D gene: -
V gene: TRBV9
J gene: TRBJ1-3
clone size: once
CDR3 protein: CASSVGFAEGNTIYF
CDR3 DNA: TGTGCCAGCAGCGTAGGTTTCGCGGAAGGAAACACCATATATTTT

D gene: -
V gene: TRBV25-1
J gene: TRBJ2-3
clone size: -
CDR3 protein: CASSDSPSDTQYF
CDR3 DNA: TGTGCCAGCAGCGACAGCCCTTCAGATACGCAGTATTTT

D gene: TRBD1
V gene: TRBV5-1
J gene: TRBJ2-7
clone size: -
CDR3 protein: CASRDTGAYEQYF
CDR3 DNA: TGCGCCAGCAGGGATACAGGGGCCTACGAGCAGTACTTC

D gene: -
V gene: TRBV13
J gene: TRBJ2-7
clone size: -
CDR3 protein: CASSLPGSYEQYF
CDR3 DNA: TGTGCCAGCAGCTTACCAGGCTCCTACGAGCAGTACTTC

D gene: -
V gene: TRBV19
J gene: TRBJ1-3
clone size: -
CDR3 protein: CASHDYRAYGNTIYF
CDR3 DNA: TGTGCCAGTCATGATTACAGGGCTTATGGAAACACCATATATTTT

D gene: TRBD2
V gene: TRBV4-2
J gene: TRBJ2-5
clone size: -
CDR3 protein: CASSQDRRAGGYETQYF
CDR3 DNA: TGTGCCAGCAGCCAAGACCGAAGAGCGGGGGGATATGAGACCCAGTACTTC

D gene: -
V gene: TRBV27
J gene: TRBJ2-7
clone size: -
CDR3 protein: CASSFAPSASYEQYF
CDR3 DNA: TGTGCCAGCAGTTTCGCTCCTAGCGCCTCCTACGAGCAGTACTTC